A single sample is the source of the 25 T cell receptor beta chains below, sequenced in a study of T-cell memory formation after mild COVID-19. TCRdb redid the calling of the 5' RACE reads with MiXCR, one entry per CDR3 protein. This sample has 250,000 to 300,000 distinct CDR3 sequences, with 15% to 20% found just once. Material for sequencing was PBMCs or a T cell subset sorted from them (not recorded which). These TCRs come from a man aged 18 to 29 who had mild COVID-19 (a few samples of this study predate the infection). Cell type and time point are not known.

Ten or more counts support this clonotype. V gene TRBV3-1 combines with J gene TRBJ2-7; 11 bases line up with TRBD1. The germline V gene has CDR1 LGHDT and CDR2 YNNKEL (reference sequence). The length of the CDR3 is 15 residues. The V segment lost 4 bases and the J segment 2 bases; nucleotides outside the gene matches: 4. CDR3 nucleotide sequence: TGTGCCAGCAGCCCAGGACAGGGGGCGACCTACGAGCAGTACTTC. Protein: CASSPGQGATYEQYF.

This clonotype was recorded once. This chain links TRBV12-3 or TRBV12-4 with TRBJ2-3, with 8 bases matching TRBD2. Unmatched junction bases numbered 8, after V lost 6 bases and J lost 3 bases. There are 15 residues in the CDR3. The chain's CDR3 is CASSASGLGTDTQYF. The CDR3 nucleotides are TGTGCCAGCAGCGCTAGCGGGCTCGGAACAGATACGCAGTATTTT.

This clonotype occurred a few times. The chain carries TRBV9 and TRBJ2-7; possible D gene TRBD2, 7 bases. The CDR3 extends over 15 amino acids. Looked up from germline, CDR1 is SGDLS and CDR2 is YYNGEE. The germline V and J ends were trimmed by 3 bases and 2 bases, with 15 bases remaining between them. The CDR3 sequence: CASSATIGGPYEQYV. The DNA of the CDR3 is TGTGCCAGCAGCGCGACCATCGGGGGGCCCTACGAGCAGTACGTC.

Ten or more counts support this clonotype. The V call is TRBV12-3 or TRBV12-4, the J call TRBJ2-3; 7 bases align to TRBD2. The CDR3 has 16 amino acids. The V gene end was trimmed by 4 bases and the J gene end by 2 bases; junction bases not matched to a gene: 9. The CDR3 nucleotides read TGTGCCAGCAGTTCTTATTCGGGGGGAAACACAGATACGCAGTATTTT. Translated: CASSSYSGGNTDTQYF.

CDR3 in amino acids: CASSPRSWYDEAFF. The CDR3 DNA follows: TGTGCCAGCAGTCCCCGTTCCTGGTATGATGAAGCTTTCTTT. The chain uses TRBV27 and TRBJ1-1; D is unresolved. The CDR3 is 14 residues long. V was shortened by 5 bases and J by 7 bases, with 17 bases between the two germline ends. CDR1 is MNHEY, CDR2 SMNVEV, per germline (reference sequence).

This clonotype appeared a few times. The chain employs TRBV6-1 and TRBJ2-7; 15 bases are a match to TRBD2. Germline-derived CDR1 and CDR2 are MNHNS and SASEGT. J was trimmed by 6 bases and V by 1 base; bases with no gene match: 4. This CDR3 is built from 16 residues. CDR3 DNA: TGTGCCAGCAGTGAAGAGGGACTAGCGGGGGGTCTCGAGCAGTACTTC. Protein sequence: CASSEEGLAGGLEQYF.

The rearrangement joins TRBV6-5 to TRBJ2-3; D unresolved. The ends were cut back, 0 bases at V and 3 bases at J, with 7 bases in the middle. This CDR3 has 14 residues. CDR1 MNHEY and CDR2 SVGAGI come from the germline V gene. The CDR3: CASSYSAVTDTQYF. The CDR3 DNA sequence: TGTGCCAGCAGTTACTCGGCAGTTACAGATACGCAGTATTTT.

Many counts were recorded for this clonotype. The CDR3 DNA reads TGTGCCAGCAGCTTCCACCAAGAGACCCAGTACTTC. This codes for CASSFHQETQYF. This chain joins TRBV12-3 or TRBV12-4 and TRBJ2-5; the D is unclear. With 6 bases removed from V and 0 bases from J, the gap between germline ends came to 5 bases. The CDR3 covers 12 residues.

The chain recombines TRBV20-1 with TRBJ1-5; 7 nucleotides line up with TRBD1. The length of the CDR3 is 13 residues. V shed 4 bases, J shed 6 bases, and the junction held 6 bases outside the gene matches. Germline-derived CDR1 and CDR2 are DFQATT and SNEGSKA (reference sequence). CDR3 residues: CSANTGVGQPQHF. In nucleotides, the CDR3 is TGCAGTGCTAATACAGGGGTGGGTCAGCCCCAGCATTTT.

In its sample, this clonotype was seen many times. The junction departs from germline at one end; a sequencing error may be responsible. This chain uses TRBV4-3 with TRBJ1-2; D perhaps matches TRBD1 (5 bases). From germline, CDR1 is LGHNA and CDR2 YSLEER. This CDR3 is 15 amino acids long. CDR3 region: CASSQDWGGNSGYTF. The CDR3 DNA reads as TGCGCCAGCAGCCAAGATTGGGGGGGGAACTCTGGCTACACCTTC.

This clonotype has a handful of counts. This chain links TRBV5-4 with TRBJ2-3; perhaps TRBD1 as D (5 bases). CDR1 is SGHNT and CDR2 is YYREEE in the germline V gene (reference sequence). The CDR3 runs to 17 residues. Trimming shortened V by 4 bases and J by 0 bases, and 18 bases separated the two germline ends. The CDR3 loop reads CASSPPDSPPSTDTQYF. In DNA form, the CDR3 reads TGTGCCAGCAGCCCCCCCGACAGCCCCCCTAGCACAGATACGCAGTATTTT.

This clonotype was seen a handful of times. V is TRBV6-2 or TRBV6-3 and J is TRBJ2-2; D gene uncertain. Trimming pared 1 base from V and 4 bases from J, leaving 10 bases between. The CDR3 length is 15 residues. Per the germline V gene, CDR1 is MNHEY and CDR2 is SVGEGT. Written as DNA, the CDR3 is TGTGCCAGCAGTTACTTCTCCCGGGTCACCGGGGAGCTGTTTTTT. Its protein is CASSYFSRVTGELFF.

The chain recombines TRBV7-2 with TRBJ2-5, with TRBD2 as a possible D gene (5 bases). Trimming cost V 6 bases and J 2 bases, with 22 bases left between them. The length of the CDR3 is 17 residues. CDR1 and CDR2 from the germline V gene are SGHTA and FQGNSA. In DNA, the CDR3 is TGTGCCAGCAGAACTGGGTGGCTTAGAAGCGGTCAAGAGACCCAGTACTTC. Translating gives CASRTGWLRSGQETQYF.

This clonotype was found once. The chain links TRBV2 to TRBJ2-7; D not resolved. V lost 2 bases and J 2 bases, leaving 16 bases between the germline ends. In germline, CDR1 is SNHLY, CDR2 FYNNEI. This CDR3 contains 16 residues. CDR3 region: CASSESRIISPYEQYV. CDR3 DNA sequence: TGTGCCAGCAGTGAATCCCGGATTATCAGTCCCTACGAGCAGTACGTC.

The genes are TRBV9 and TRBJ2-3; D is perhaps TRBD2 (5 bases). Germline-derived CDR1 and CDR2 are SGDLS and YYNGEE. The CDR3 length is 16 residues. V was clipped by 3 bases and J by 6 bases, with 20 bases between them. The CDR3 region has the DNA TGTGCCAGCAGCGCCTCCCAACTAGTGGGTGCGGATACGCAGTATTTT. Protein product: CASSASQLVGADTQYF.

The rearrangement joins TRBV6-1 to TRBJ2-3, with TRBD1 identical over 10 bases. Germline V gives CDR1 MNHNS, CDR2 SASEGT. CDR3 length: 15 amino acids. The ends lost 5 bases at V and 3 bases at J; junction bases unmatched: 5. CDR3 sequence reads: CASSTRTGGTDTQYF. The CDR3 coding sequence is TGTGCCAGCAGTACTCGGACAGGGGGAACAGATACGCAGTATTTT.

The table lists this clonotype with a few counts. This chain uses TRBV13 with TRBJ1-5; D may be TRBD1 (5 bases). The CDR3 extends over 14 amino acids. The ends were cut back, 0 bases at V and 7 bases at J, with 10 bases in the middle. The germline gives CDR1 PRHDT, CDR2 FYEKMQ (reference sequence). The CDR3 sequence: CASSLGGLGQPQHF. The CDR3 bases are TGTGCCAGCAGCTTAGGGGGACTAGGCCAGCCCCAGCATTTT.

This clonotype was counted only a few times. J is TRBJ1-2 and V is TRBV12-3 or TRBV12-4; maybe TRBD1 (6 bases). The V end was cut by 5 bases, the J end by 3 bases, with 13 bases between. There are 14 residues in the CDR3. Written as DNA, the CDR3 is TGTGCCAGCAGTCCATACAGGGATCACTATGGCTACACCTTC. Translated, it gives CASSPYRDHYGYTF.

This chain links TRBV20-1 with TRBJ1-4, with a tentative D call TRBD1 (6 bases). Germline loops: CDR1 DFQATT, CDR2 SNEGSKA (reference sequence). The CDR3 contains 14 residues. V was clipped by 6 bases and J by 8 bases, with 19 bases between them. The CDR3 DNA sequence: TGCAGTGCCCGGGGGCGGCGGCCAGGGGAAAAACTGTTTTTT. Translated, it gives CSARGRRPGEKLFF.

This clonotype was found a few times. The rearrangement uses TRBV14 and TRBJ2-2; the match to TRBD1 covers 8 bases. Trimming cost V 1 base and J 3 bases; bases outside gene matches: 7. Germline assignment: CDR1 SGHDN and CDR2 FVKESK. The CDR3 is 17 amino acids. This CDR3 is CASSQVPGTGHTGELFF. In DNA form, the CDR3 reads TGTGCCAGCAGCCAAGTGCCCGGGACAGGCCACACCGGGGAGCTGTTTTTT.

This chain connects TRBV6-6 to TRBJ1-5; D unresolved. In germline, CDR1 is MNHNY, CDR2 SVGAGI (reference sequence). The CDR3 is made up of 13 amino acids. Trimming left V 6 bases short and J 4 bases short, with 10 bases between. The CDR3 region has the DNA TGTGCCAGCAGCCGGACCGTGAATCAGCCCCAGCATTTT. Its translation is CASSRTVNQPQHF.

The genes are TRBV7-3 and TRBJ2-3; TRBD2 is a possible D gene (6 bases). The germline V and J ends were trimmed by 1 base and 2 bases, with 7 bases remaining between them. CDR3 size: 14 residues. CDR1 and CDR2 from the germline V gene are SGHTA and FQGTGA. CDR3 nucleotides: TGTGCCAGCAGCTTAAAACTAGCCACAGATACGCAGTATTTT. This codes for CASSLKLATDTQYF.

This clonotype was picked up a small number of times. J is TRBJ2-3 and V is TRBV5-1; either TRBD1 or TRBD2 may fit D (7 bases each). CDR3 length: 15 residues. CDR1 is SGHRS and CDR2 is YFSETQ in the germline V gene. Trimming removed 4 bases at V and 2 bases at J, with 14 bases between. CDR3 in amino acids: CASSPGGGLTDTQYF. CDR3 bases: TGCGCCAGCAGCCCAGGGGGGGGACTCACAGATACGCAGTATTTT.

This clonotype was seen ten or more times. V usage is TRBV7-2 and J usage is TRBJ1-1, with D possibly being TRBD1 (6 bases). Trimming left V 5 bases short and J 4 bases short, with 17 bases between. The CDR3 loop spans 15 amino acids. Germline CDR1 SGHTA, CDR2 FQGNSA. For the CDR3, the DNA is TGTGCCAGCAGCCTGATTGGGGGCCCGGGCACTGAAGCTTTCTTT. It codes for CASSLIGGPGTEAFF.

This clonotype was recorded a few times. The rearrangement joins TRBV6-6 to TRBJ1-4, with D uncertain. V lost 2 bases and J 8 bases, leaving 21 bases between the germline ends. The CDR3 runs to 17 residues. Germline CDR1 and CDR2: MNHNY and SVGAGI (reference sequence). This CDR3 reads CASSYAGPATQAEKLFF. The CDR3 DNA reads as TGTGCCAGCAGTTACGCGGGTCCGGCGACGCAAGCGGAAAAACTGTTTTTT.